The clone carrying this T cell receptor (beta chain) has just a few counts. The V gene's germline CDR1 is SGHKS and CDR2 YYEKEE (reference sequence). CDR3 length equals 14 residues. The V end lost 4 bases, the J end lost 0 bases, and 11 bases lay between the germline ends. This record belongs to a study of T cells after yellow fever vaccination. Using its own MiXCR run on the 5' RACE reads, TCRdb lists one record per CDR3 protein. The profile shows some 260,000 distinct CDR3 sequences, roughly 4.8% of them singletons. This receptor was obtained from a man aged 18 to 30 who received the YFV17D yellow fever vaccine. The rearrangement links TRBV5-5 to TRBJ2-7, with D hard to call. Sequences were derived from CD4+ T cells sorted from PBMCs, sampled on the day of the yellow fever booster vaccination. CDR3 DNA sequence: TGTGCCAGCAGCCCGACTGATTACTCCTACGAGCAGTACTTC. This sequence encodes CASSPTDYSYEQYF. Full variable domain (missing parts from reference TRBV5-5 and TRBJ2-7): DAGVTQSPTHLIKTRGQQVTLRCSPISGHKSVSWYQQVLGQGPQFIFQYYEKEERGRGNFPDRFSARQFPNYSSELNVNALLLGDSALYLCASSPTDYSYEQYFGPGTRLTVT.